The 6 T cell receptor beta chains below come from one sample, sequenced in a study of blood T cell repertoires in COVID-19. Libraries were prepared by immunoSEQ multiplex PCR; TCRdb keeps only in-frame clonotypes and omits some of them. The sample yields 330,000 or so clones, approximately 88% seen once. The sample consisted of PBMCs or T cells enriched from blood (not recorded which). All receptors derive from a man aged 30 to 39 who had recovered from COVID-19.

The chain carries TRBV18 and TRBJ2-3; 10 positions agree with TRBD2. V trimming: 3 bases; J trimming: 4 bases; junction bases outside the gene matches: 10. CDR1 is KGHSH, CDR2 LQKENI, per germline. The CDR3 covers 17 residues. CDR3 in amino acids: CASSPPQRGGRADTQYF. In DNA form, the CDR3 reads TGTGCCAGCTCACCCCCTCAGCGGGGGGGCCGCGCAGATACGCAGTATTTT.

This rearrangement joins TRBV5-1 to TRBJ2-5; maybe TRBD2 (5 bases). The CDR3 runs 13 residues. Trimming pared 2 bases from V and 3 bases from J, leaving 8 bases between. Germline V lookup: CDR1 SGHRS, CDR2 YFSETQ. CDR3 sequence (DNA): TGCGCCAGCAGCTTTTCCGGGAAAGAGACCCAGTACTTC. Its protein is CASSFSGKETQYF.

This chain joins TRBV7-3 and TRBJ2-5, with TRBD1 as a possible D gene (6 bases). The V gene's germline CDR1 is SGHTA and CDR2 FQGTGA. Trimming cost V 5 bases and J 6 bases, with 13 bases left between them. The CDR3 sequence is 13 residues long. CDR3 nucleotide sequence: TGTGCCAGCAGCCCGAACAGGGTCCAGACCCAGTACTTC. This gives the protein CASSPNRVQTQYF.

In DNA, the CDR3 is TGCGCCAGCAGACTACAGGGGGCTAGCACAGATACGCAGTATTTT. Amino acids: CASRLQGASTDTQYF. The chain has TRBV5-1 and TRBJ2-3; 9 bases match TRBD1. This CDR3 contains 15 residues. J lost 0 bases, V lost 5 bases, and 4 bases had no gene match. Germline CDR1 SGHRS, CDR2 YFSETQ.

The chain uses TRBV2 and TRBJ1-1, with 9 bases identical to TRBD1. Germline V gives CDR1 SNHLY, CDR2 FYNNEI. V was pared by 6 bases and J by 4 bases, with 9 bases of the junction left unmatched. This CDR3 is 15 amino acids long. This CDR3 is CASRIGTGRVTEAFF. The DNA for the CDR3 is TGTGCCAGCAGGATCGGGACAGGGAGAGTCACTGAAGCTTTCTTT.

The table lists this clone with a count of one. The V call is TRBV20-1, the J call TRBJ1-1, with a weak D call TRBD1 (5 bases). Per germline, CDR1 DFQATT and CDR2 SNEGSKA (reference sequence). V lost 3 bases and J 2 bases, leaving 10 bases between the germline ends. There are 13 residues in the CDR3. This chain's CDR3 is CSASAGGNTEAFF. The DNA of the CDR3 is TGCAGTGCTAGTGCCGGGGGTAACACTGAAGCTTTCTTT.